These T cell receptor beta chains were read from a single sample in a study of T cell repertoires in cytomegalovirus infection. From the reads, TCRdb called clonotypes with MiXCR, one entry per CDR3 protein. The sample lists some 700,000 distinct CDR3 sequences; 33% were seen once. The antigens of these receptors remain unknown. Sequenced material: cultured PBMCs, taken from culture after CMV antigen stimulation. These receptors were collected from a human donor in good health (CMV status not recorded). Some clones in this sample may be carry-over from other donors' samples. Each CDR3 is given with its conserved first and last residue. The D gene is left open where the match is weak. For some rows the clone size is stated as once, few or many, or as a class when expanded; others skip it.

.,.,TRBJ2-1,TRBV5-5,TGTGCCAGCAGCCCGTCACAGGGAGCGGATATGGGTGAGCAGTTCTTC,CASSPSQGADMGEQFF
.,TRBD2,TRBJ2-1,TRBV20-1,TGCAGTGCTAGTCGGGGGGGGGCCTTGGGAGAGCAGTTCTTC,CSASRGGALGEQFF
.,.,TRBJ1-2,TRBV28,TGTGCCAGCAGCCTCGACATGGCGGCTTGGTTC,CASSLDMAAWF
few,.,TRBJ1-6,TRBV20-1,TGCAGTGCTAGACAGGGTAGCTCCTATAATTCACCCCTCCACTTT,CSARQGSSYNSPLHF
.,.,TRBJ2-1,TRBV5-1,TGCGCCAGCAGAGCCGGGGACACAATCAATGAGCAGTTCTTC,CASRAGDTINEQFF
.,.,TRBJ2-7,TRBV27,TGTGCCAGCAGTTTATATCTGGGTTACGAGCAGTACTTC,CASSLYLGYEQYF
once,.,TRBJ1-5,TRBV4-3,TGCGCCAGCAGCCCGGCGGCAAGTGGGGCTAGCAATCAGCCCCAGCATTTT,CASSPAASGASNQPQHF
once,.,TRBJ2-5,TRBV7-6,TGTGCCAGCAGCGAAAACAGCCCGAAAGAGACCCAGTACTTC,CASSENSPKETQYF
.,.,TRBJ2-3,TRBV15,TGTGCCACCAGCAACTCCCTCTTAGCGGACCTCACAGATACGCAGTATTTT,CATSNSLLADLTDTQYF
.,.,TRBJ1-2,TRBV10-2,TGCGCCAGCAGTGAGTCCAGACTTGGTGGCTACACCTTC,CASSESRLGGYTF
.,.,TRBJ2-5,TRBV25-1,TGTGCCAGCAGTGAATATCGGGGGTCGGAGACCCAGTACTTC,CASSEYRGSETQYF
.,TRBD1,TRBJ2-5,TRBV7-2,TGTGCCAGCAGCCGACAGGGCTGGGAGACCCAGTACTTC,CASSRQGWETQYF
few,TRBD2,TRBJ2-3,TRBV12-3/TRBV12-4,TGTGCCAGCAGTTGGACTAGCGGGGGAAGGACTAGCACAGATACGCAGTATTTT,CASSWTSGGRTSTDTQYF
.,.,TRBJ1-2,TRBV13,TGTGCCAGCAGCTTAGGGCTGCGGGCCTCCGAGGGCTATGGCTACACCTTC,CASSLGLRASEGYGYTF
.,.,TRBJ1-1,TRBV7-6,TGTGCCAGCAGCTCCGGGGGGGGGTCCACCCTAGCTTTCTTT,CASSSGGGSTLAFF
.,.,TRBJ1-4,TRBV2,TGTGCCAGCAGTCAAGGGAGCCTCGCAACTAATGAAAAACTGTTTTTT,CASSQGSLATNEKLFF
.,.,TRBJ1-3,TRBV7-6,TGTGCCAGCAGCCCAACCCAGGGGTGGGACACCATATATTTT,CASSPTQGWDTIYF
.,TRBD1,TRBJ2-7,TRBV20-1,TGCAGTGCGGGACAGAAAGCCTACGAGCAGTACTTC,CSAGQKAYEQYF
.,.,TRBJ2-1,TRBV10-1,TGCGCCAGCAGCCGGAGGGTTACCGAGGATGAGCAGTTCTTC,CASSRRVTEDEQFF
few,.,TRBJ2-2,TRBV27,TGTGCCAGCAGTTTATCGAACCGGGGAACCGGGGAGCTGTTTTTT,CASSLSNRGTGELFF